The 15 T cell receptor beta chains below come from one sample, sequenced in a study of blood T cell repertoires in COVID-19 (dated by TCRdb to 2020 to 2022). The receptor library was made with the immunoSEQ multiplex PCR assay. TCRdb re-hosts the immuneACCESS table, in-frame sequences only. Its copies lack some clones; in the studies checked, an unresolved V gene accounts for under half of them, and the cause for the rest is not known. Present in this sample are 200,000 to 250,000 clones, roughly 82% of which were seen just once. The ten top clones hold roughly 4.7% of the sample. The specimen was peripheral blood. These receptors were taken from a woman in her 70s with acute or convalescent COVID-19.

V usage is TRBV2 and J usage is TRBJ1-2; 9 bases are a match to TRBD1. This CDR3 is 16 amino acids long. Germline V gene lookup returns CDR1 SNHLY and CDR2 FYNNEI. V shed 7 bases, J shed 0 bases, and the junction held 9 bases outside the gene matches. The CDR3: CASTLGQGLSNYGYTF. In DNA form, the CDR3 reads TGTGCCAGCACCTTGGGACAGGGCCTTTCTAACTATGGCTACACCTTC.

The gene calls are TRBV6-5 and TRBJ1-1; 8 bases fit TRBD1. Germline values: CDR1 MNHEY, CDR2 SVGAGI. The CDR3 runs to 12 residues. V gave up 7 bases and J gave up 10 bases; unmatched junction bases: 8. CDR3 nucleotide sequence: TGTGCCAGCAAAGATCGGACAGGGACAGCTTTCTTT. It translates to CASKDRTGTAFF.

The V call is TRBV6-1, the J call TRBJ1-5; D ambiguous. CDR1 and CDR2 (germline): MNHNS, SASEGT. The V gene lost 1 base and the J gene lost 4 bases, with 5 bases spanning the gap. The CDR3 runs 13 residues. The CDR3 region has the DNA TGTGCCAGCAGTGAAGGGAGGAATCAGCCCCAGCATTTT. Translating it yields CASSEGRNQPQHF.

The chain is built from TRBV18 and TRBJ2-7, with 7 bases that match TRBD1. The CDR3 has 16 amino acids. Germline lookup yields CDR1 KGHSH and CDR2 LQKENI. Trimming took 6 bases from V and 5 from J; bases not matched to a gene: 16. In nucleotides, the CDR3 is TGTGCCAGCTCGCCTCACCCCGGGACAGTTGGCCACGAGCAGTACTTC. This gives the protein CASSPHPGTVGHEQYF.

Regarding this clone: The junction departs from germline at one end; a sequencing error may be responsible. The DNA of the CDR3 is TGTGCCAGCACGGGACAGGGCTATGGCCACACCTTC. Its protein product is CASTGQGYGHTF. V gene TRBV28 combines with J gene TRBJ1-2, with 9 bases fitting TRBD1. Per the germline V gene, CDR1 is MDHEN and CDR2 is SYDVKM. This CDR3 contains 12 residues.

The chain joins TRBV4-2 to TRBJ2-5, with a weak D call TRBD2 (7 bases). V was clipped by 0 bases and J by 5 bases, with 19 bases between them. Germline V gene sequence: CDR1 LGHNA, CDR2 YNFKEQ. The CDR3 is made up of 17 amino acids. CDR3 amino acids: CASSQEWTSTTGETQYF. The CDR3 nucleotides read TGTGCCAGCAGCCAAGAATGGACTAGTACCACAGGGGAGACCCAGTACTTC.

This clone appeared a single time. V is TRBV11-2 and J is TRBJ1-1; tentatively, D is TRBD1 (6 bases). CDR1 and CDR2 from the germline V gene are SGHAT and FQNNGV. Trimming removed 5 bases from V and 1 base from J, with 11 bases in between. The CDR3 has 14 amino acids. The CDR3 region is CASSLQQGNTEAFF. The DNA of the CDR3 is TGTGCCAGCAGCCTACAACAGGGGAACACTGAAGCTTTCTTT.

The gene calls are TRBV6-5 and TRBJ1-3; D uncertain. V shed 0 bases and J shed 4 bases, with 10 bases lying between them. There are 15 residues in the CDR3. Germline V gene lookup returns CDR1 MNHEY and CDR2 SVGAGI. The CDR3 DNA reads TGTGCCAGCAGTTACTCATGGAGGCGAGGAAACACCATATATTTT. This codes for CASSYSWRRGNTIYF.

A single count supports this clone. This may stem from a read error, because a much larger clone lies one nucleotide away. Other DNA sequences within the sample encode an identical CDR3. The chain has TRBV7-9 and TRBJ1-2; TRBD1 matches at 7 bases. The V segment lost 5 bases and the J segment 1 base; nucleotides outside the gene matches: 1. Germline CDR1 and CDR2: SEHNR and FQNEAQ (reference sequence). This CDR3 has 13 residues. The CDR3 is CASSRDSNYGYTF. The CDR3 DNA follows: TGTGCCAGCAGCCGGGACAGTAACTATGGCTACACCTTC.

This chain joins TRBV5-1 and TRBJ2-7, with 13 bases aligning to TRBD2. With V trimmed by 0 bases and J by 0 bases, 3 bases remained unmatched. The germline V gene has CDR1 SGHRS and CDR2 YFSETQ. The CDR3 covers 17 residues. The DNA of the CDR3 is TGCGCCAGCAGCTTGGGGGGGACTAGCGGGGCCTCCTACGAGCAGTACTTC. The encoded protein is CASSLGGTSGASYEQYF.

CDR3 residues: CASSSSAQGNQPQHF. The CDR3 bases are TGTGCCAGCAGCTCATCGGCCCAGGGAAATCAGCCCCAGCATTTT. This chain links TRBV7-2 with TRBJ1-5; possibly TRBD1 for D (5 bases). Looked up from germline, CDR1 is SGHTA and CDR2 is FQGNSA. V lost 4 bases and J 4 bases, leaving 14 bases between the germline ends. This CDR3 comprises 15 residues.

This chain uses TRBV20-1 with TRBJ2-3; 9 positions match TRBD2. Germline V gene data show CDR1 as DFQATT and CDR2 as SNEGSKA (reference sequence). V lost 3 bases and J lost 3; bases outside the gene matches: 13. This CDR3 spans 17 amino acids. CDR3 sequence (DNA): TGCAGTGCTAGTCTAGGCGGGGGGGCCTTTAGTACAGATACGCAGTATTTT. Encoded protein: CSASLGGGAFSTDTQYF.

The V call is TRBV4-2, the J call TRBJ1-1; D is unclear. Trimming shortened V by 3 bases and J by 11 bases, and 16 bases separated the two germline ends. The CDR3 is made up of 13 amino acids. Germline V gene lookup returns CDR1 LGHNA and CDR2 YNFKEQ. The CDR3 DNA reads as TGTGCCAGCAGCCAGGCCGACGCGGCACGGGCTTTCTTT. Amino acid sequence: CASSQADAARAFF.

This clone was counted only a few times. The chain employs TRBV7-8 and TRBJ1-1; no clear D gene. The ends were cut back, 4 bases at V and 1 base at J, with 19 bases in the middle. The CDR3 has 17 amino acids. Germline CDR1 SGHVS, CDR2 FQNEAQ. CDR3 nucleotides: TGTGCCAGCAGCTCGCTAGCGGGCCCAACTGAGAACACTGAAGCTTTCTTT. Amino acid sequence: CASSSLAGPTENTEAFF. Using reference TRBV7-8 and TRBJ1-1 for the parts outside the CDR3, the full variable domain is GAGVSQSPRYKVAKRGQDVALRCDPISGHVSLFWYQQALGQGPEFLTYFQNEAQLDKSGLPSDRFFAERPEGSVSTLKIQRTQQEDSAVYLCASSSLAGPTENTEAFFGQGTRLTVV.

The V and J genes are TRBV5-4 and TRBJ2-5; TRBD1 aligns across 7 bases. The junction had 3 bases not matched to a gene; V was cut back by 4 bases and J by 3 bases. CDR1 SGHNT and CDR2 YYREEE come from the germline V gene (reference sequence). The CDR3 covers 13 residues. The DNA of the CDR3 is TGTGCCAGCAGCGCCGGGACAGAAGAGACCCAGTACTTC. Translating gives CASSAGTEETQYF.